The present T cell receptor beta chain was sequenced within a study of T-cell reconstitution after alpha-beta-depleted transplantation in children. The study, taken as a whole, reports: After one year, T-cell counts and TCRbeta diversity mostly came from new T cells.

This clonotype has ten or more counts. Its antigen is currently unknown. Germline V gene lookup returns CDR1 MGHRA and CDR2 YSYEKL. After removal of 4 bases from V and 0 bases from J, the junction contained 5 bases not matched to a gene. This CDR3 region has 16 residues. Unique molecular identifiers were incorporated into the prepared TCRbeta library. TCRdb ran MiXCR on the PCR reads and lists one entry per CDR3 protein. This sample has about 150,000 distinct CDR3 sequences, with around 8.8% found just once. The chain couples TRBV4-1 to TRBJ1-5, with 8 bases lining up with TRBD1. Source: PBMCs, mostly from graft donor cells, taken 180 days after TCRalphabeta/CD19-depleted stem cell transplant. The receptor's source is a female patient younger than 10 who had a stem cell transplant for congenital amegakaryocytic thrombocytopenia, so the T cells may come from the graft donor. CDR3 bases: TGCGCCAGCAGCCGGGACAGGCCGAATAGCAATCAGCCCCAGCATTTT. Translation: CASSRDRPNSNQPQHF.